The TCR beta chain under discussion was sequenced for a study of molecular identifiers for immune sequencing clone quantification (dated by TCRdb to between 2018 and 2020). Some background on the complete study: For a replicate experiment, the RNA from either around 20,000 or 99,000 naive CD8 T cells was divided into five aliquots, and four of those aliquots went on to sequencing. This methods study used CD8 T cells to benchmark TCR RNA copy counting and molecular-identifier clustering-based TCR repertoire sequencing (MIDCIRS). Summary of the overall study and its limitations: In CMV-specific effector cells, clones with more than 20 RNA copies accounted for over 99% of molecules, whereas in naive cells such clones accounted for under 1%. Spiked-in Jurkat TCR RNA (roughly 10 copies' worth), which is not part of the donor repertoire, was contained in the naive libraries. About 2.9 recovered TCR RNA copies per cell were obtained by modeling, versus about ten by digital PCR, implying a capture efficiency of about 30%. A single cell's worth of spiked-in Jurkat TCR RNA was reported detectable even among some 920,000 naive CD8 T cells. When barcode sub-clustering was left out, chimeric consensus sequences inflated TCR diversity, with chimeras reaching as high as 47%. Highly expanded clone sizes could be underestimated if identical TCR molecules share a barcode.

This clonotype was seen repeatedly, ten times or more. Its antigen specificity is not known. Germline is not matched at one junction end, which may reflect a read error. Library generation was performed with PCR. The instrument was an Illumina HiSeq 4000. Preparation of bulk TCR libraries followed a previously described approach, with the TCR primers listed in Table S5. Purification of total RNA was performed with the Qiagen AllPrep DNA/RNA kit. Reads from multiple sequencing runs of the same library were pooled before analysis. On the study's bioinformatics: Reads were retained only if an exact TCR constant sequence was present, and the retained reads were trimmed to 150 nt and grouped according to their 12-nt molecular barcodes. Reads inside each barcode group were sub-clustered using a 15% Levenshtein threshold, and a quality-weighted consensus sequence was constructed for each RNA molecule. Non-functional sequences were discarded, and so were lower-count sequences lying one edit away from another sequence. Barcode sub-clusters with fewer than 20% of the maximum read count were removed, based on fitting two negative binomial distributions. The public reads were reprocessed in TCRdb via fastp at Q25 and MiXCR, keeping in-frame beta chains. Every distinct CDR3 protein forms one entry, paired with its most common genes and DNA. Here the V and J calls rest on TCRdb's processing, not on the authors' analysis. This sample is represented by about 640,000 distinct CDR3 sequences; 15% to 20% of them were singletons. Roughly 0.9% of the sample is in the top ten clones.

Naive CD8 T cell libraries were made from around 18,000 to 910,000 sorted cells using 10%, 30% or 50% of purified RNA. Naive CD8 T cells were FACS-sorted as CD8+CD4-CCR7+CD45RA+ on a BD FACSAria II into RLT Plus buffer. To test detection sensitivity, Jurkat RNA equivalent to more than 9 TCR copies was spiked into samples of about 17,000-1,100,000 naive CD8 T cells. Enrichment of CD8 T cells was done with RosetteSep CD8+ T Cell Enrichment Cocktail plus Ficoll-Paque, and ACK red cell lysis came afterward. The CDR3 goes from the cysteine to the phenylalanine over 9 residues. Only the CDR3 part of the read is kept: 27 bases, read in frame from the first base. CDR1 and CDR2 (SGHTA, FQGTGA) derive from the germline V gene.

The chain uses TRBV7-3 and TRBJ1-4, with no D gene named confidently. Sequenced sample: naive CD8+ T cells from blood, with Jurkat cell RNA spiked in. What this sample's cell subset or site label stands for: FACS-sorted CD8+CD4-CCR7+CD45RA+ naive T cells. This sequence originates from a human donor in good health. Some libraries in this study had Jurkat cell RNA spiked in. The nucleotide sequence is TGTGCCAGCAGCGAAGCAGACAATTTT. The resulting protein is CASSEADNF.